This T cell receptor beta chain was sequenced in a study of T cell responses to AZD1222 COVID-19 vaccine (dated by TCRdb to the early 2020s). About the full investigation: Because spike-specific TCR depth and breadth did not differ between the two schedules, AZD1222 recipients who got a second dose at roughly 4 weeks were pooled with those who got a second dose at roughly 12 weeks. Trial participants were enrolled by age into subgroups of 18-55, 56-69 and 70-plus years, and approximately 150, 30 and 60 TCR-sequenced participants, respectively, were included in these subgroups. TCR sequencing was performed for roughly 240 trial participants, of whom around 200 were given two doses of AZD1222 and around 26 were given two doses of MenACWY control vaccine.

The intended sense of this specimen's time point label: baseline before first vaccination. Samples from vaccinated people were obtained from the UK trials COV001 and COV002, which included a single-blind randomized controlled phase 2/3 trial of AZD1222 (ChAdOx1 nCoV-19) in healthy adults. For TCRbeta chain sequencing, PBMC samples were collected from trial participants at day 0 and at day 28 after the second dose. About this clone itself: There is no known antigen for this receptor. Per-base quality was not reported, and no clone a single base away is much larger than it.

The CDR3 runs 11 residues from the cysteine to the phenylalanine. Only the CDR3 DNA is retained, 33 bases long and in frame from the first base. Taken from the germline V gene, the CDR1 and CDR2 loops are MNHEY and SVGEGT. The trim is 2 bases for V and 6 bases for J, with a gap of 3 bases between the germline ends. The full study reports these points: Because no day 14 peak-response samples were available, the repertoires could be characterized only after the peak T cell response. The whole spike protein was spanned by vaccine-associated CD4 TCRs, and dominant responses were seen in regions 160-218 and 743-854. Conclusions about previously exposed vaccinees are limited, since just five to seven AZD1222 recipients were seropositive for SARS-CoV-2 at baseline. Participants were mostly white British, with more females than males. The authors suggested clonal diversity may have been underestimated. The 56-69-year group was small, and its depth increase did not reach significance, likely because of low power. A significant rise in spike-specific TCR breadth and depth was observed after two AZD1222 doses relative to day 0 and relative to MenACWY recipients. Epitopes outside the regions mutated in the B.1.351 and B.1.1.7 variants were reportedly recognized by nearly half of the unique spike-specific TCRs.

The CDR3 regions of human TCRbeta chains were subjected to immunosequencing. Concerning the study's data processing: TCRs in the repertoires were compared against a reference library of SARS-CoV-2-specific TCRs that had been generated with the MIRA antigen-specificity platform. Breadth meant the fraction of unique TCRs that were SARS-CoV-2-associated, whereas depth meant the fraction of total T cells that were SARS-CoV-2-associated. Using the MIRA data, every spike-specific TCR was mapped to the spike region that the TCR reacted to and assigned to either a CD4 or a CD8 class. Log10-transformed breadth and depth values were compared by one-way ANOVA with Sidak's multiple comparisons tests. Here the immuneACCESS table is served through TCRdb, limited to in-frame sequences with V and J called. Missing clones are a known gap in these copies; in checked studies unresolved V genes cover under half, and the rest lacks a known reason. D and trimming were read from the DNA, whereas the V and J calls and clone size are those reported in that table. This sample lists 85,000 to 130,000 clones; 85% to 90% were detected once. 15% to 20% of the sample rests with the top ten.

The rearrangement combines TRBV6-2 or TRBV6-3 with TRBJ2-3; the D gene is unclear. Sequencing used peripheral blood, obtained on day 0 of AZD1222 vaccination. This clonotype originated in an adult in good health. The CDR3 region reads CASSYADTQYF. The nucleotides are TGTGCCAGCAGTTACGCGGATACGCAGTATTTT.